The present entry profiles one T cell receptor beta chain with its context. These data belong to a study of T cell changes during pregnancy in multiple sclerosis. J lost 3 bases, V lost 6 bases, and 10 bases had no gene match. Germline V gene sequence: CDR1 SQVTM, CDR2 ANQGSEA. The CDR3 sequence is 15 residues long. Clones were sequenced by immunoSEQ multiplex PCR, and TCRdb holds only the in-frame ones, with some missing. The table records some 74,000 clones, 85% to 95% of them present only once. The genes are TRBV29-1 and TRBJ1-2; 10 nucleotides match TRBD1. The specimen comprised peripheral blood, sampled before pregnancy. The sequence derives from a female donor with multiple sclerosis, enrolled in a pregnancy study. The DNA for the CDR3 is TGCAGCGTGAACCGGGACAGGGGAAATGACTATGGCTACACCTTC. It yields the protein CSVNRDRGNDYGYTF.